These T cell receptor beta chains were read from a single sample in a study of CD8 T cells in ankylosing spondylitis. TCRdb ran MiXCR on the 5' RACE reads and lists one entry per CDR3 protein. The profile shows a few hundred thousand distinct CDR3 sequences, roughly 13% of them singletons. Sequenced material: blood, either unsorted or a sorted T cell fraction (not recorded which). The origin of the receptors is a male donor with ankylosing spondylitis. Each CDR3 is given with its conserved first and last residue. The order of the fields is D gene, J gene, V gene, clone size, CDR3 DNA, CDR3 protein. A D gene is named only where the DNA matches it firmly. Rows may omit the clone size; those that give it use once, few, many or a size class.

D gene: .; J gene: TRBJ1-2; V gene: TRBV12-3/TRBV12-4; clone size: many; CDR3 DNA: TGTGCCAGCAGTTTACGGGGGGCGGTCGGTGGCTACACCTTC; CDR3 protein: CASSLRGAVGGYTF
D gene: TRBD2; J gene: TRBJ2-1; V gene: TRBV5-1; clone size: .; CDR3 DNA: TGCGCCAGCAGCTCCCCCCAACGACTAGCGGAGTACAATGAGCAGTTCTTC; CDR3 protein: CASSSPQRLAEYNEQFF
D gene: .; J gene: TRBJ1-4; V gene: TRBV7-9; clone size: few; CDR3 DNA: TGTGCCAGCAGCTCACAGGCGGGGGGGTATGCTGAAAAACTGTTTTTT; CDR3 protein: CASSSQAGGYAEKLFF
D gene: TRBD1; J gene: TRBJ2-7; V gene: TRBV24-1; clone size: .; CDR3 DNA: TGTGCCACCAGTGGGGGACAGGGTTCCGAGCAGTACTTC; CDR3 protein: CATSGGQGSEQYF
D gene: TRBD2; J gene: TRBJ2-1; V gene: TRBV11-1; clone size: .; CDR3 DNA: TGTGCCAGCAGCTTAGCTGGTCTAGCGGGAAATGAGCAGTTCTTC; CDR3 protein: CASSLAGLAGNEQFF
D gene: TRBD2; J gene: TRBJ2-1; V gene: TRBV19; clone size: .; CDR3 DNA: TGTGCCAGCACCTTTACTAGCGGGAGGCTGAATGAGCAGTTCTTC; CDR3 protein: CASTFTSGRLNEQFF
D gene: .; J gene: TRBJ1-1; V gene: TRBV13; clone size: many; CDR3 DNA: TGTGCCAGCAGCTTAGCTTTCTGGACAGTGGGGGACACTGAAGCTTTCTTT; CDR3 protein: CASSLAFWTVGDTEAFF
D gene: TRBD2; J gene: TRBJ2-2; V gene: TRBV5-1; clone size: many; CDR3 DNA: TGCGCCAGCATTTCTACTAGCGCCGCGAACACCGGGGAGCTGTTTTTT; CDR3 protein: CASISTSAANTGELFF
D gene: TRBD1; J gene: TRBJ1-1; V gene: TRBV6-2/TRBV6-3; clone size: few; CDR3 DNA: TGTGCCAGCAGTTACAGGGGGCCCTCCACTGAAGTTTTCTTT; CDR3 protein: CASSYRGPSTEVFF
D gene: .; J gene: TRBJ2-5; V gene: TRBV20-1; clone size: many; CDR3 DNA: TGCAGTGCCCCCTTAGGGGGGGGCAGGGAGACCCAGTACTTC; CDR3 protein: CSAPLGGGRETQYF
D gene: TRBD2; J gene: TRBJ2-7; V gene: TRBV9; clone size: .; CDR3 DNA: TGTGCCAGCAGCGTAACCGCGGGAGGGCCAAACGAGCAGTACTTC; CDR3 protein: CASSVTAGGPNEQYF
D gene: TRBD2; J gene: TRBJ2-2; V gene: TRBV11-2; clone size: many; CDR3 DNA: TGTGCCAGCAGCTTAGCCTCTTGGGAGGGCCTAGGGGAGCTGTTTTTT; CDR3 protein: CASSLASWEGLGELFF
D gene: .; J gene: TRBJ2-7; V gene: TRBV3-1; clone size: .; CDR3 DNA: TGTGCCAGCAGCCAAGCTGGATCTAAAAACGAGCAGTACTTC; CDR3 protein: CASSQAGSKNEQYF
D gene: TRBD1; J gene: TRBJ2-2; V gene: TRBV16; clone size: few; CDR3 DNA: TGTGCCAGCAGCCAATTCAAGGGGGCTGACGGGGAGCTGTTTTTT; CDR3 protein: CASSQFKGADGELFF
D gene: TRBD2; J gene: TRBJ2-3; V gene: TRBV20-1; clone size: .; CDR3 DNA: TGCAGTGCTAGGATACGAACGGGAGGGCCCACAGATACGCAGTATTTT; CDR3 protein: CSARIRTGGPTDTQYF
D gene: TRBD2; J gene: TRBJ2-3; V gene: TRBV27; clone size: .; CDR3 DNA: TGTGCCAGCAGCTGGACTAGCGGGGCACCGGATACGCAGTATTTT; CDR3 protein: CASSWTSGAPDTQYF
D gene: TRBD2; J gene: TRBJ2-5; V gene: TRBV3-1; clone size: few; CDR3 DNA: TGTGCCAGCAGCCCAACTAGCGGGAGGGAGGAAGAGACCCAGTACTTC; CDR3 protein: CASSPTSGREEETQYF
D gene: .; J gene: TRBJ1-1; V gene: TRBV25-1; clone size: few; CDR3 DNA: TGTGCCAGCAGTGAAGGGGGCAGAAATGAAGCTTTCTTT; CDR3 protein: CASSEGGRNEAFF